These 10 T cell receptor beta chains were all obtained from the same sample, sequenced in a study of a mutant IDH1 vaccine in newly diagnosed glioma. Clones were sequenced by immunoSEQ multiplex PCR, and TCRdb holds only the in-frame ones, with some missing. The data hold about 88,000 clones, with over 75% observed a single time. Time point reported: baseline, week 1 (first vaccination visit). This sample's treatment: pre-vaccination baseline after standard-of-care therapy. The source was PBMCs, collected from a glioma patient treated with radiotherapy, temozolomide or both. The receptors shown here come from a man aged 35 to 55 with glioma. Some clones in this sample may be carry-over from other donors' samples.

V is TRBV30 and J is TRBJ1-1; TRBD1 aligns across 7 bases. Germline V gives CDR1 GTSNPN, CDR2 SVGIG (reference sequence). The CDR3 loop spans 15 amino acids. With V trimmed by 2 bases and J by 4 bases, 10 bases remained unmatched. The CDR3 DNA reads TGTGCCTGGAGTATATCGACAGGGAGGAGCACTGAAGCTTTCTTT. Its protein is CAWSISTGRSTEAFF.

The chain couples TRBV5-6 to TRBJ1-6; TRBD1 might be the D (5 bases). The CDR3 length is 16 residues. The V gene lost 0 bases and the J gene lost 5 bases, with 12 bases spanning the gap. CDR1 is SGHDT and CDR2 is YYEEEE in the germline V gene. The CDR3 is CASSLGGGADNSPLHF. The CDR3 nucleotides read TGTGCCAGCAGCTTGGGGGGGGGAGCCGATAATTCACCCCTCCACTTT.

The genes are TRBV29-1 and TRBJ1-2, with TRBD1 matching 8 bases. Germline values: CDR1 SQVTM, CDR2 ANQGSEA. The CDR3 spans 13 residues. J gave up 2 bases and V 7 bases, and 6 bases lay outside the gene matches. The CDR3 reads CSAQRDRNYGYTF. The CDR3 nucleotides are TGCAGCGCACAACGGGACAGGAACTATGGCTACACCTTC.

CDR3 amino acids: CAWSVVGGPYEQYF. The CDR3 nucleotides read TGTGCCTGGAGTGTTGTAGGGGGCCCCTACGAGCAGTACTTC. The chain uses TRBV30 and TRBJ2-7; 7 bases map to TRBD1. This CDR3 has 14 amino acids. Germline V CDR1 and CDR2: GTSNPN, SVGIG (reference sequence). V gave up 0 bases and J gave up 2 bases; unmatched junction bases: 4.

The chain is built from TRBV29-1 and TRBJ2-7, with TRBD1 as a possible D gene (6 bases). The germline gives CDR1 SQVTM, CDR2 ANQGSEA. The CDR3 runs 12 residues. Deletions cut 4 bases from V and 2 bases from J, with 9 bases between. The CDR3 region has the DNA TGCAGCGTTGGGGACACCACCTACGAGCAGTACTTC. This gives the protein CSVGDTTYEQYF.

The J gene is TRBJ1-2, the V gene TRBV5-6, with D unclear. V was pared by 7 bases and J by 5 bases, with 15 bases between. This CDR3 region has 13 residues. Looked up from germline, CDR1 is SGHDT and CDR2 is YYEEEE. CDR3: CASGTPGSYGYTF. The CDR3 bases are TGTGCCAGCGGAACCCCAGGTAGTTATGGCTACACCTTC.

This clone is a singleton in its sample. The chain links TRBV10-1 to TRBJ1-6; D is unresolved. The CDR3 contains 12 residues. Germline CDR1 is WNHNN and CDR2 is SYGVQD (reference sequence). V was clipped by 0 bases and J by 8 bases, with 2 bases between them. The CDR3 coding sequence is TGCGCCAGCAGTGAGTCGTATTCACCCCTCCACTTT. Translated: CASSESYSPLHF.

This clone was detected a few times. The V gene is TRBV10-1, the J gene TRBJ1-5; weak D call: TRBD1 (5 bases). Germline V gene data show CDR1 as WNHNN and CDR2 as SYGVQD (reference sequence). The CDR3 runs to 13 residues. The V gene lost 8 bases and the J gene lost 5 bases, with 13 bases spanning the gap. The CDR3 region is CASSEGLDQPQHF. CDR3 in DNA: TGCGCCAGCTCGGAGGGGTTAGATCAGCCCCAGCATTTT.

The chain couples TRBV6-1 to TRBJ2-7; D unclear. The CDR3 is 13 amino acids. Trimming cost V 1 base and J 3 bases, with 7 bases left between them. Germline V gene lookup returns CDR1 MNHNS and CDR2 SASEGT. In nucleotides, the CDR3 is TGTGCCAGCAGTGAAGGCAGACTCTACGAGCAGTACTTC. Its protein product is CASSEGRLYEQYF.

The V gene is TRBV5-1, the J gene TRBJ1-2; TRBD1 matches 9 bases. Trimming took 3 bases from V and 2 from J; bases not matched to a gene: 5. The V gene's germline CDR1 is SGHRS and CDR2 YFSETQ. This CDR3 has 15 amino acids. The CDR3 sequence is CASSSWTGENYGYTF. CDR3 DNA sequence: TGCGCCAGCAGCTCCTGGACAGGGGAGAACTATGGCTACACCTTC. The full variable domain, completed using reference TRBV5-1 and TRBJ1-2, is KAGVTQTPRYLIKTRGQQVTLSCSPISGHRSVSWYQQTPGQGLQFLFEYFSETQRNKGNFPGRFSGRQFSNSRSEMNVSTLELGDSALYLCASSSWTGENYGYTFGSGTRLTVV.